Listed here is a single TCR beta chain. V was cut by 3 bases and J by 1 base, with 14 bases left in between. Germline CDR1 is SGHRS and CDR2 is YFSETQ. This CDR3 has 16 residues. In the PCR, 60 Vbeta and 13 Jbeta primers were used. The repertoire was sequenced with immunoSEQ multiplex PCR; TCRdb's copy has only in-frame clones and lacks some. Here the sample spans some 150,000 clones, 80% being singletons. These data belong to a study of cytomegalovirus exposure and HLA in healthy donors. This rearrangement joins TRBV5-1 to TRBJ2-1; TRBD1 is a possible D gene (5 bases). This clonotype was sampled from a man under 40 in good health and CMV-seronegative. Source material: PBMCs. In DNA form, the CDR3 reads TGCGCCAGCAGCTCGAAAACAGGTCCTTCCTACAATGAGCAGTTCTTC. It is translated as CASSSKTGPSYNEQFF.